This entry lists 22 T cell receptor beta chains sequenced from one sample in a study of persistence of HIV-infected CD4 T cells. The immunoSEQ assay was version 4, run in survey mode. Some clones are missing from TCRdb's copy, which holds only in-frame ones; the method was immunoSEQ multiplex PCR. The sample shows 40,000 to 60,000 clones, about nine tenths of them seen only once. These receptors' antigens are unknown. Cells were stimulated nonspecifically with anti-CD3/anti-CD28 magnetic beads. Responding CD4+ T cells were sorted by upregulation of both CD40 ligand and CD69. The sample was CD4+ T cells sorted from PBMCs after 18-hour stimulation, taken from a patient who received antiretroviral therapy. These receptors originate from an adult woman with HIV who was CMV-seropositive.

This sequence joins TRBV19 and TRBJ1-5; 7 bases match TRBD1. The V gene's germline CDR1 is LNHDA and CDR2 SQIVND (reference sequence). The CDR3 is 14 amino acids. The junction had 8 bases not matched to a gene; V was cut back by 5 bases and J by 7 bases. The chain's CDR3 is CASSAGQNFQPQHF. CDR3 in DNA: TGTGCCAGTAGTGCGGGACAGAATTTCCAGCCCCAGCATTTT.

The CDR3 spells CATVVSGTHGSYNEQFF. The CDR3 region has the DNA TGTGCCACCGTCGTTTCAGGGACACATGGCTCCTACAATGAGCAGTTCTTC. This sequence joins TRBV28 and TRBJ2-1; D may be TRBD1 (6 bases). Trimming took 10 bases from V and 0 from J, leaving 22 bases between them. This CDR3 is built from 17 residues. Germline assignment: CDR1 MDHEN and CDR2 SYDVKM.

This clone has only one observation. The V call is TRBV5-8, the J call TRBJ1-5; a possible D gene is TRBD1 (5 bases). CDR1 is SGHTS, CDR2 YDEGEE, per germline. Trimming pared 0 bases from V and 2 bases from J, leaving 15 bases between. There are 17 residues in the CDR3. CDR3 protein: CASSLGQFLLGNQPQHF. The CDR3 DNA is TGTGCCAGCAGCTTGGGACAGTTTCTCCTTGGCAATCAGCCCCAGCATTTT.

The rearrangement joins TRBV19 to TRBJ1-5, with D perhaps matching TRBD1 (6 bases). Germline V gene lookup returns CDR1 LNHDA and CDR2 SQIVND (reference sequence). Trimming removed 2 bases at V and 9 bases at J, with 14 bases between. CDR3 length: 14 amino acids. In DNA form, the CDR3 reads TGTGCCAGTAGTATAAGCGGACAGACGCGGCCCCAGCATTTT. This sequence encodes CASSISGQTRPQHF.

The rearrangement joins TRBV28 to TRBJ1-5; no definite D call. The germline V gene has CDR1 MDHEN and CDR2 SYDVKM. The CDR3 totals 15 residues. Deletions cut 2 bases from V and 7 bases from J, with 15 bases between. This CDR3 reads CASSLGGHAGQPQHF. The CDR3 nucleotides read TGTGCCAGCAGTTTAGGAGGGCACGCCGGCCAGCCCCAGCATTTT.

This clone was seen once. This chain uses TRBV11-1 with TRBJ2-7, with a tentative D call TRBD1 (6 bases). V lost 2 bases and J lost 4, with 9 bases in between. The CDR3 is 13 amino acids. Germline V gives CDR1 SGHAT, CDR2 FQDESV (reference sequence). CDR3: CASSLQQGYEQYF. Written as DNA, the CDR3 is TGTGCCAGCAGCTTACAACAGGGATACGAGCAGTACTTC.

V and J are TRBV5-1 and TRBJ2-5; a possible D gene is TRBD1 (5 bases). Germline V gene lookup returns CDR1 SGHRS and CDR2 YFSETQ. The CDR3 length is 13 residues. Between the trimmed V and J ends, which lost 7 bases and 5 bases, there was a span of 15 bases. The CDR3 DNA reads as TGCGCCAGCGCGATACAGGCTATGGAGACCCAGTACTTC. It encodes CASAIQAMETQYF.

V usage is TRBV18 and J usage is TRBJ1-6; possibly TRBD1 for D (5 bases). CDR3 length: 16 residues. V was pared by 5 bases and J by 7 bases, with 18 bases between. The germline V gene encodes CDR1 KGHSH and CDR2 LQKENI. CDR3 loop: CASSSSQGTKNSPLHF. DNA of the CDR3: TGTGCCAGCTCATCCTCCCAAGGGACGAAGAATTCACCCCTCCACTTT.

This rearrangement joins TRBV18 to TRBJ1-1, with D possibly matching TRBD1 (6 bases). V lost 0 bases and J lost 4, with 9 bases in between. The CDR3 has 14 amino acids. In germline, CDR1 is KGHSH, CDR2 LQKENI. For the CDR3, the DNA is TGTGCCAGCTCACCACCTGGGGGCACCACTGAAGCTTTCTTT. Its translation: CASSPPGGTTEAFF.

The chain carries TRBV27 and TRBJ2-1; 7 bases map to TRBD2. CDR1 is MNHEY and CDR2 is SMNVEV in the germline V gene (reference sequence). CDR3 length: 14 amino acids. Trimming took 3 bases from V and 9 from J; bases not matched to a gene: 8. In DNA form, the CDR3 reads TGTGCCAGCAGTTTTAATCCCGGGGGGACTGAGCAGTTCTTC. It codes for CASSFNPGGTEQFF.

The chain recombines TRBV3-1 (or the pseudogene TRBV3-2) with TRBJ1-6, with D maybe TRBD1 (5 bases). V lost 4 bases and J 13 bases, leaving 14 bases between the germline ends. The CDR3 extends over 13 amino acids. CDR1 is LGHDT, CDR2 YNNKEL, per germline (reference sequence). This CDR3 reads CASSPRDGHPLHF. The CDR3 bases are TGTGCCAGCAGCCCCCGGGACGGCCATCCCCTCCACTTT.

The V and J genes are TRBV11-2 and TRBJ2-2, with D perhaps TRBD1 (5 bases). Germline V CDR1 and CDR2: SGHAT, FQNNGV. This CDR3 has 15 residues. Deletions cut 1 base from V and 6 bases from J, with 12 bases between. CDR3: CASSLGGALSGELFF. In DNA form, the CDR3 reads TGTGCCAGCAGCTTAGGGGGCGCGTTGTCCGGGGAGCTGTTTTTT.

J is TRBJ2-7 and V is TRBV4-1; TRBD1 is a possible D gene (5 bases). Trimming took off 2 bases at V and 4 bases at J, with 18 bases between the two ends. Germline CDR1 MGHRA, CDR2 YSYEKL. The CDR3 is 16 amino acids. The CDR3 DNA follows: TGCGCCAGCAGCCAACAGGGTCCACACCTTAAATACGAGCAGTACTTC. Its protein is CASSQQGPHLKYEQYF.

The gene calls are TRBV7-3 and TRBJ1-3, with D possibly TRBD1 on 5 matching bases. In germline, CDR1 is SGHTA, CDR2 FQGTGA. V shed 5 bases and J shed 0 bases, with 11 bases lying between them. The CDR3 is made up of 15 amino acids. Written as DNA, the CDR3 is TGTGCCAGCAGCCCTTGGGGCGACTCTGGAAACACCATATATTTT. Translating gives CASSPWGDSGNTIYF.

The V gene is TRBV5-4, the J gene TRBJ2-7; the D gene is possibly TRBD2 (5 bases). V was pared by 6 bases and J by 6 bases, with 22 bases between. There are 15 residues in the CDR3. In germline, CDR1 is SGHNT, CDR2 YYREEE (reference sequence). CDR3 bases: TGTGCCAGCACGGACCACCGGCGATCCGAGGGCGAGCAGTACTTC. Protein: CASTDHRRSEGEQYF.

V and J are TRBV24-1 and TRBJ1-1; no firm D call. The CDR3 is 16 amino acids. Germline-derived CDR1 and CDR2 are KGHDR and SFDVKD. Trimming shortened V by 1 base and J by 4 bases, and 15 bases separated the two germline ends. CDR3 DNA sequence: TGTGCCACCAGTGATTTTGCGGAACCGGAGATCACTGAAGCTTTCTTT. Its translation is CATSDFAEPEITEAFF.

The CDR3 DNA is TGTGCCAGCAGCACCGACGGGGTAAGGGGGACTGAAGCTTTCTTT. Amino acids: CASSTDGVRGTEAFF. The chain is built from TRBV9 and TRBJ1-1; D is possibly TRBD1 (6 bases). The CDR3 length is 15 residues. Deletions cut 4 bases from V and 5 bases from J, with 18 bases between. Germline CDR1 is SGDLS and CDR2 is YYNGEE.

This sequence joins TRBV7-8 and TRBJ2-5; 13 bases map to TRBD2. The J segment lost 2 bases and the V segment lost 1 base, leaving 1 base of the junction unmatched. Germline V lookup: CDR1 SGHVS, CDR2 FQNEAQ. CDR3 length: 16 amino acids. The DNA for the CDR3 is TGTGCCAGCAGCTTAGTGGGACTAGCGGGACAAGAGACCCAGTACTTC. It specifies CASSLVGLAGQETQYF.

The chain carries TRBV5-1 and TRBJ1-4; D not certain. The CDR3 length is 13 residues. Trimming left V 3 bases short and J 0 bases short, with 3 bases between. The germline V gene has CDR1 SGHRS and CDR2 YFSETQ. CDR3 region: CASSYSTNEKLFF. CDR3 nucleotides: TGCGCCAGCAGCTATTCAACTAATGAAAAACTGTTTTTT.

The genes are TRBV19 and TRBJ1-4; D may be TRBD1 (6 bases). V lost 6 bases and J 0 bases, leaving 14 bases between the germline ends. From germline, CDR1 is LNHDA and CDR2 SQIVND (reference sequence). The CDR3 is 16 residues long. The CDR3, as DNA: TGTGCCAGTAGCCCTTTAGGGGGAGCAACTAATGAAAAACTGTTTTTT. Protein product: CASSPLGGATNEKLFF.

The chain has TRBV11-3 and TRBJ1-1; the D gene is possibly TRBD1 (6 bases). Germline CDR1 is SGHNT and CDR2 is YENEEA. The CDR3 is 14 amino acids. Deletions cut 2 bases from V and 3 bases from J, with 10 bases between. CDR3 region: CASSLRTAYTEAFF. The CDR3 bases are TGTGCCAGCAGCTTAAGGACAGCTTACACTGAAGCTTTCTTT.

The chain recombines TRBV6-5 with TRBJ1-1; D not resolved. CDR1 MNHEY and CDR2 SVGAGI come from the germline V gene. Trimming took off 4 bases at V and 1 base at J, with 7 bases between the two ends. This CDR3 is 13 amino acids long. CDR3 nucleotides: TGTGCCAGCAGTTCGGTTCCGAACACTGAAGCTTTCTTT. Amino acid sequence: CASSSVPNTEAFF.